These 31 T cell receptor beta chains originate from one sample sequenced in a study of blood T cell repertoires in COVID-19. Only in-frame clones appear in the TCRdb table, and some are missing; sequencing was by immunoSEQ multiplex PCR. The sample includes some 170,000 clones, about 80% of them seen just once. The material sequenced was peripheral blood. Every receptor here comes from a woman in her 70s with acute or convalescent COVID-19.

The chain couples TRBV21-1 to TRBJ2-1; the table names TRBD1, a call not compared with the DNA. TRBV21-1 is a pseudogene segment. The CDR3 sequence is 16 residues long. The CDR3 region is CASSNQGQGSYNEQFF. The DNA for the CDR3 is TGTGCCAGCAGCAACCAGGGCCAGGGATCTTACAATGAGCAGTTCTTC.

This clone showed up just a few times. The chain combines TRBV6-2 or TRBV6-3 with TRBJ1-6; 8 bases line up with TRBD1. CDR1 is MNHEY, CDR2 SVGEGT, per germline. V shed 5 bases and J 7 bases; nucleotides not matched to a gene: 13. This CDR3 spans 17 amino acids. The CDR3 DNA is TGTGCCAGCAGTCCACCACCCGACAGGGGAGGCAATTCACCCCTCCACTTT. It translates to CASSPPPDRGGNSPLHF.

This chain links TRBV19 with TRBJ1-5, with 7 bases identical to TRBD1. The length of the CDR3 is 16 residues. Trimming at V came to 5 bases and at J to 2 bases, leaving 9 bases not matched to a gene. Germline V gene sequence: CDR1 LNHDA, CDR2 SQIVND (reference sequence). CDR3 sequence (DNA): TGTGCCAGTAGTGTCGTCAGACAGGGAGGCAATCAGCCCCAGCATTTT. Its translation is CASSVVRQGGNQPQHF.

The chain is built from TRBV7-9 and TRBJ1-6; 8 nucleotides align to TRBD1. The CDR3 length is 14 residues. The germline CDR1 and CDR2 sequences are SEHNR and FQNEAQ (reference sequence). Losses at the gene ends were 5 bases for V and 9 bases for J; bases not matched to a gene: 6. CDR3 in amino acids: CASSLDRAGSPLHF. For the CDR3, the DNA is TGTGCCAGCAGCCTGGACAGGGCCGGTTCACCCCTCCACTTT. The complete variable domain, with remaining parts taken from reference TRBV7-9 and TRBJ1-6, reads DTGVSQNPRHKITKRGQNVTFRCDPISEHNRLYWYRQTLGQGPEFLTYFQNEAQLEKSRLLSDRFSAERPKGSFSTLEIQRTEQGDSAMYLCASSLDRAGSPLHFGNGTRLTVT.

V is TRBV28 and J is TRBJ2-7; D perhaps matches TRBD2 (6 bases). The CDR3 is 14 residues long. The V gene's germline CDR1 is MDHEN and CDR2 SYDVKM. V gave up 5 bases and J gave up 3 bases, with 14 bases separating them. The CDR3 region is CASSTGTGLYEQYF. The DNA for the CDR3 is TGTGCCAGCAGTACCGGGACTGGTCTCTACGAGCAGTACTTC.

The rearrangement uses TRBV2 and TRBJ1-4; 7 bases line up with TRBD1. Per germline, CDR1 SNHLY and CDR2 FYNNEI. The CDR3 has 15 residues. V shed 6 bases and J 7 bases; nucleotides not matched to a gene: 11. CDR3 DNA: TGTGCCAGCAGCCCTAGACAGGGCGGTAGTGAAAAACTGTTTTTT. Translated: CASSPRQGGSEKLFF.

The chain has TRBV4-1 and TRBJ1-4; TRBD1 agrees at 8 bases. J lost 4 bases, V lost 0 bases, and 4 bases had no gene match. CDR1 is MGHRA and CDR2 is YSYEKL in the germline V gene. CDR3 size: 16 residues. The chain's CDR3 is CASSQDRDRRNEKLFF. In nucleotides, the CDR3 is TGCGCCAGCAGCCAAGATCGGGACAGGCGTAATGAAAAACTGTTTTTT.

The CDR3, as DNA: TGCGCCAGCAGCAGAGCCGTGGCGGGAGGGGCTAATGAGCAGTTCTTC. It yields the protein CASSRAVAGGANEQFF. The rearrangement uses TRBV5-1 and TRBJ2-1, with 9 bases that match TRBD2. After removal of 4 bases from V and 7 bases from J, the junction contained 12 bases not matched to a gene. Germline V gives CDR1 SGHRS, CDR2 YFSETQ. The CDR3 is 16 amino acids.

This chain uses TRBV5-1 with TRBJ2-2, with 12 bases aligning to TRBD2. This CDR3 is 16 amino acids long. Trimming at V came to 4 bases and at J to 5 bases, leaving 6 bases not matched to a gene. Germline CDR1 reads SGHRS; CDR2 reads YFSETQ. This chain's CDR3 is CASSQLAGGETGELFF. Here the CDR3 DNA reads TGCGCCAGCAGCCAACTAGCGGGAGGAGAGACCGGGGAGCTGTTTTTT.

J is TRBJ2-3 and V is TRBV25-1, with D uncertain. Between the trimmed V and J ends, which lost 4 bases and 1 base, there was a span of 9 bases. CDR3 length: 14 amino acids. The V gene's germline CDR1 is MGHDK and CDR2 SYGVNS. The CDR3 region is CASSVTIGTDTQYF. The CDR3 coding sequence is TGTGCCAGCAGTGTGACAATAGGCACAGATACGCAGTATTTT.

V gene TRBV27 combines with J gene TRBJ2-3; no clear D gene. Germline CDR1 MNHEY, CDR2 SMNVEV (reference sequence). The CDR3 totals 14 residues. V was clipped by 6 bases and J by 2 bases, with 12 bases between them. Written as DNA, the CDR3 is TGTGCCAGCAGATTGAACCGGGTCACAGATACGCAGTATTTT. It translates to CASRLNRVTDTQYF.

Here the CDR3 DNA reads TGTGCCAGCAGCCAACGACAGGGGGTATACACAGATACGCAGTATTTT. This gives the protein CASSQRQGVYTDTQYF. The chain uses TRBV7-2 and TRBJ2-3; 9 positions agree with TRBD1. This CDR3 is 16 amino acids long. V lost 5 bases to trimming and J lost 2 bases; unmatched junction nucleotides: 8. Germline V gene lookup returns CDR1 SGHTA and CDR2 FQGNSA.

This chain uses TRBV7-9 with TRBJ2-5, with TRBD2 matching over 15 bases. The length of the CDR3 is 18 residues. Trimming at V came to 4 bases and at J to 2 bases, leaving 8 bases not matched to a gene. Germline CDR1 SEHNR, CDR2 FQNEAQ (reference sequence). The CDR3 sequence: CASSSRTSGGAGQETQYF. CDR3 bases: TGTGCCAGCAGCTCTCGGACTAGCGGGGGGGCCGGGCAAGAGACCCAGTACTTC.

CDR3 protein: CASSGGASYEQYF. The CDR3 DNA sequence: TGTGCCAGTAGTGGCGGGGCCTCCTACGAGCAGTACTTC. This chain joins TRBV19 and TRBJ2-7; maybe TRBD2 (6 bases). CDR3 size: 13 residues. The V gene's germline CDR1 is LNHDA and CDR2 SQIVND (reference sequence). Trimming removed 5 bases from V and 0 bases from J, with 8 bases in between.

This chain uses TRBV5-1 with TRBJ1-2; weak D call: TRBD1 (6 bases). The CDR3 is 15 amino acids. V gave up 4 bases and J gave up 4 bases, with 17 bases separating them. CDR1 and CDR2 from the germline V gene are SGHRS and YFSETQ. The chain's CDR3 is CASSRTLGAGYGYTF. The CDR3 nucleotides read TGCGCCAGCAGCCGAACCCTGGGGGCAGGCTATGGCTACACCTTC.

For the CDR3, the DNA is TGTGCCAGCAGTGAAACTCCGGGCAGAGGAGGGCCCGGGGAGCTGTTTTTT. This sequence encodes CASSETPGRGGPGELFF. The chain uses TRBV25-1 and TRBJ2-2, with D possibly TRBD2 on 6 matching bases. In germline, CDR1 is MGHDK, CDR2 SYGVNS. The CDR3 runs 17 residues. The V gene lost 2 bases and the J gene lost 6 bases, with 19 bases spanning the gap.

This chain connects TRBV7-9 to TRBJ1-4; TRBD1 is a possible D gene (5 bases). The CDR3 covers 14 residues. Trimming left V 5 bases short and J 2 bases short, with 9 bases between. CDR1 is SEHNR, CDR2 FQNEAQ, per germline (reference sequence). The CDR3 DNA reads TGTGCCAGCAGCGCAGGGTCGACTAATGAAAAACTGTTTTTT. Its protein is CASSAGSTNEKLFF.

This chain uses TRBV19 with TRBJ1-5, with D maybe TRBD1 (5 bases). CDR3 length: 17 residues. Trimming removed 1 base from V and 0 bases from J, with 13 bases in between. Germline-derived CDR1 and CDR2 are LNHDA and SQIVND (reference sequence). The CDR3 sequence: CASSIAQGLYSNQPQHF. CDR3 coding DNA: TGTGCCAGTAGTATAGCCCAGGGCTTGTATAGCAATCAGCCCCAGCATTTT.

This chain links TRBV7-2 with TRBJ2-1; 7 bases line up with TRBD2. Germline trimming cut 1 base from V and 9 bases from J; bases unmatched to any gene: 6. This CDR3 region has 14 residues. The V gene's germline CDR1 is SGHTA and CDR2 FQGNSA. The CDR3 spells CASSLGTRKGEQFF. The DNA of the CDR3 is TGTGCCAGCAGCTTAGGGACTAGGAAAGGTGAGCAGTTCTTC. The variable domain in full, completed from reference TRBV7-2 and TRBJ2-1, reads GAGVSQSPSNKVTEKGKDVELRCDPISGHTALYWYRQSLGQGLEFLIYFQGNSAPDKSGLPSDRFSAERTGGSVSTLTIQRTQQEDSAVYLCASSLGTRKGEQFFGPGTRLTVL.

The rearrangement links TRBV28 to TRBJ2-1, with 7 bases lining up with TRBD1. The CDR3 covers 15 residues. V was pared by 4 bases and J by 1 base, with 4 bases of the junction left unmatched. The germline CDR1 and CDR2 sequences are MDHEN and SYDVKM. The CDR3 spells CASSYNRGSYNEQFF. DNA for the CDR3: TGTGCCAGCAGTTACAACAGGGGTTCCTACAATGAGCAGTTCTTC.

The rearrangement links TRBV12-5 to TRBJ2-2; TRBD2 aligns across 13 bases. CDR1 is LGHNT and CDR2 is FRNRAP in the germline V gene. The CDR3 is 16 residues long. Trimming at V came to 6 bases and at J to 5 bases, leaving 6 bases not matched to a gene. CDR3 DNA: TGTGCTAGTGGCTCGGGACTAGCGGGGTCTACCGGGGAGCTGTTTTTT. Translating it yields CASGSGLAGSTGELFF.

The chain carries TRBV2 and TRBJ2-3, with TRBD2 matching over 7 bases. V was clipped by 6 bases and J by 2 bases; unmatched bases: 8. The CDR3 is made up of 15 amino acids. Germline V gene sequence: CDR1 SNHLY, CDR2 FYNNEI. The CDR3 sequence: CASRESGANTDTQYF. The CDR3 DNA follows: TGTGCCAGCAGGGAAAGCGGGGCAAACACAGATACGCAGTATTTT.

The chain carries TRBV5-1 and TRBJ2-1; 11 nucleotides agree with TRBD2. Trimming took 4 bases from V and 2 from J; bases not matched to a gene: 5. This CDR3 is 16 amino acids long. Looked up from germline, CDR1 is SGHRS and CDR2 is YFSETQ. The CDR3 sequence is CASSVTSGSTYNEQFF. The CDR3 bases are TGCGCCAGCAGCGTTACTAGCGGGAGTACCTACAATGAGCAGTTCTTC.

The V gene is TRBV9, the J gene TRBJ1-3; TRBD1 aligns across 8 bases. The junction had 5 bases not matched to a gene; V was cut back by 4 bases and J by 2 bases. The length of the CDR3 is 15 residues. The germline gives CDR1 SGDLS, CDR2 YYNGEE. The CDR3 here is CASSSQGAAGNTIYF. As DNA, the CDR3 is TGTGCCAGCAGCTCTCAGGGGGCGGCTGGAAACACCATATATTTT.

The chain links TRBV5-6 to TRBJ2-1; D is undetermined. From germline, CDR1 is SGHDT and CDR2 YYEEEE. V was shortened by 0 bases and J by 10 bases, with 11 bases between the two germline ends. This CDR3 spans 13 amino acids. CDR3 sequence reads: CASSLEQLAEQFF. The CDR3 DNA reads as TGTGCCAGCAGCTTGGAACAATTGGCCGAGCAGTTCTTC. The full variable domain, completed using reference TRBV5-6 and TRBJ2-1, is DAGVTQSPTHLIKTRGQQVTLRCSPKSGHDTVSWYQQALGQGPQFIFQYYEEEERQRGNFPDRFSGHQFPNYSSELNVNALLLGDSALYLCASSLEQLAEQFFGPGTRLTVL.

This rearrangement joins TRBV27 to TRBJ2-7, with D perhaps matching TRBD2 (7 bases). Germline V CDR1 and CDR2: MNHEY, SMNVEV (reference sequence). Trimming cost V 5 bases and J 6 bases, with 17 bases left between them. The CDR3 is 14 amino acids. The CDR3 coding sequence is TGTGCCAGCAGTGTAGGGGGGGGGAAGGGCGAGCAGTACTTC. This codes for CASSVGGGKGEQYF.

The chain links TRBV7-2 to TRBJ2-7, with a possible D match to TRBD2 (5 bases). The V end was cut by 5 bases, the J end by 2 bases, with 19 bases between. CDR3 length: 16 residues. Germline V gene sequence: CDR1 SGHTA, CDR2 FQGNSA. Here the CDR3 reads CASSLSGTISPYEQYF. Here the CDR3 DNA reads TGTGCCAGCAGCCTAAGCGGAACCATATCCCCCTACGAGCAGTACTTC.

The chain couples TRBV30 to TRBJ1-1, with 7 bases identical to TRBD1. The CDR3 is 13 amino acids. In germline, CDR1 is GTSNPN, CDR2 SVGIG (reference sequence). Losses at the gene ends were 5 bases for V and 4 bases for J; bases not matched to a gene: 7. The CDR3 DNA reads TGTGCCTGGGGAACAGGGGTAGGCACTGAAGCTTTCTTT. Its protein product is CAWGTGVGTEAFF.

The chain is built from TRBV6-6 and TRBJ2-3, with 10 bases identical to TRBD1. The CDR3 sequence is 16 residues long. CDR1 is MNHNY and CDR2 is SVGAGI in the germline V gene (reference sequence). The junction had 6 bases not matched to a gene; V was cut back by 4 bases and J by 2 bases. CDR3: CASSSGGTGATDTQYF. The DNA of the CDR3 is TGTGCCAGCAGTTCTGGAGGGACAGGGGCCACAGATACGCAGTATTTT.

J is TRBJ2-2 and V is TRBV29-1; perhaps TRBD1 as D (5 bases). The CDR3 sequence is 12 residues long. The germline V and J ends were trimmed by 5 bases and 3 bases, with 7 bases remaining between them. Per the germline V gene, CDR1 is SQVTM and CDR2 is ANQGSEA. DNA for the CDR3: TGCAGCGTTATGACAGACACCGGGGAGCTGTTTTTT. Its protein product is CSVMTDTGELFF.

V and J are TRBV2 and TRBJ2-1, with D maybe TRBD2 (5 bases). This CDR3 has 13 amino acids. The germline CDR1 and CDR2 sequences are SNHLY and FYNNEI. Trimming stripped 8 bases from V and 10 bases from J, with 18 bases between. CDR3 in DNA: TGTGCCAGCGGACTTCTTCCTATGGTAGAGCAGTTCTTC. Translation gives CASGLLPMVEQFF.